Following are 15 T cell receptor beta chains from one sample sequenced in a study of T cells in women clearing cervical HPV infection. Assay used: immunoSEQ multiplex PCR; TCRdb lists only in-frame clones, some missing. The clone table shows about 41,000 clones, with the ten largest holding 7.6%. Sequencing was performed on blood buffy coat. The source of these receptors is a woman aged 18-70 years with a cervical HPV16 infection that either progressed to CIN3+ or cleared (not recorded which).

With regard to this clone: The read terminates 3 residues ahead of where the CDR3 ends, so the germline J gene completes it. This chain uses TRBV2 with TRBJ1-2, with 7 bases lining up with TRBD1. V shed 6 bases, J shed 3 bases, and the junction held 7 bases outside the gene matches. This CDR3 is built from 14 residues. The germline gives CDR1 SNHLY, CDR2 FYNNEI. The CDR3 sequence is CASSRTGADYGYTF. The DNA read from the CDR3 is TGTGCCAGCAGCCGAACAGGGGCGGACTATGGC. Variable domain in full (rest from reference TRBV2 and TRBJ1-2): EPEVTQTPSHQVTQMGQEVILRCVPISNHLYFYWYRQILGQKVEFLVSFYNNEISEKSEIFDDQFSVERPDGSNFTLKIRSTKLEDSAMYFCASSRTGADYGYTFGSGTRLTVV.

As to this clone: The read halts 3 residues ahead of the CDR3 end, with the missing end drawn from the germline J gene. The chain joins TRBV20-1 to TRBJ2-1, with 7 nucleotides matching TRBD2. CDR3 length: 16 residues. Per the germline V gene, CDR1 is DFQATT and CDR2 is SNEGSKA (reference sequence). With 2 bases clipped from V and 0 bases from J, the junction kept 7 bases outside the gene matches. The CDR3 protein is CSARSLADSSYNEQFF. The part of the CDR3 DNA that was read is TGCAGTGCTAGATCCCTAGCGGATAGCTCCTACAATGAG.

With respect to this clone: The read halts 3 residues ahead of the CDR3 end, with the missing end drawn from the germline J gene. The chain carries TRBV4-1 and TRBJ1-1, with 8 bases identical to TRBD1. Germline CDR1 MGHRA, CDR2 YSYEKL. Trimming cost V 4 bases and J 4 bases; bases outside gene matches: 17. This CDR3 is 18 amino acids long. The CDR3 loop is CASSLWADRGGLATEAFF. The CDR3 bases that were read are TGCGCCAGCAGCCTTTGGGCCGACAGGGGAGGGTTGGCCACTGAA.

The part of the CDR3 DNA that was read is TGCGCCAGCAGCTTCTCCACCGGGACAGGGGGAGAAAAA. Residues: CASSFSTGTGGEK. The whole CDR3 region reads CASSFSTGTGGEKLFF. The rearrangement links TRBV5-1 to TRBJ1-4, with 11 bases that match TRBD1. Read data end 3 residues before the CDR3 end; the end is taken from the germline J gene. Germline V gene lookup returns CDR1 SGHRS and CDR2 YFSETQ. V dropped 2 bases and J dropped 8; count of bases not matched to a gene: 8. The CDR3 loop spans 16 amino acids.

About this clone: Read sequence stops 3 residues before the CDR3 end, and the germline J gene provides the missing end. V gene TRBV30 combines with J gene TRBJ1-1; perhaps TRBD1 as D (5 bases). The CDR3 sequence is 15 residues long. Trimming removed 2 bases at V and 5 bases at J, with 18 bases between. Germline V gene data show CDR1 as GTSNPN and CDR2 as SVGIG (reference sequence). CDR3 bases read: TGTGCCTGGAGTCCTCCCGGGCTCGGGGGTACTGAA. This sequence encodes CAWSPPGLGGTE. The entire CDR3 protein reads CAWSPPGLGGTEAFF. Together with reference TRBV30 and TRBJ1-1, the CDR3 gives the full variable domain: SQTIHQWPATLVQPVGSPLSLECTVEGTSNPNLYWYRQAAGRGLQLLFYSVGIGQISSEVPQNLSASRPQDRQFILSSKKLLLSDSGFYLCAWSPPGLGGTEAFFGQGTRLTVV.

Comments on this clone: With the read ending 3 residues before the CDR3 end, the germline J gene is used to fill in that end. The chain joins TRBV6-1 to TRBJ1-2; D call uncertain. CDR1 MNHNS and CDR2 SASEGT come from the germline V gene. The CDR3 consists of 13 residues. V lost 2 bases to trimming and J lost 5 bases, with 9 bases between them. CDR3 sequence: CASSEWATYGYTF. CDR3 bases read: TGTGCCAGCAGTGAATGGGCAACTTATGGC.

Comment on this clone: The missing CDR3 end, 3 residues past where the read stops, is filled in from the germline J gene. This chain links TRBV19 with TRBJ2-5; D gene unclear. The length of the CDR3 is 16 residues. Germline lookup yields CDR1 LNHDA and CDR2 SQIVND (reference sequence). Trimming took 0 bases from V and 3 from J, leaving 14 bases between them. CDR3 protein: CASSIDPGSYKETQYF. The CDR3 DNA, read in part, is TGTGCCAGTAGTATAGATCCAGGATCTTACAAAGAGACC.

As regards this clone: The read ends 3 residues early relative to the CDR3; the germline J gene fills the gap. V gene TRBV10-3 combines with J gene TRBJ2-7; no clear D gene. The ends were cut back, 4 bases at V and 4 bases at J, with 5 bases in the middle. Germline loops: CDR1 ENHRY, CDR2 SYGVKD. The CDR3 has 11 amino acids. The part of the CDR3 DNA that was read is TGTGCCATCAGTGCAGAATACGAG. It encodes CAISAEYE. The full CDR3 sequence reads CAISAEYEQYF.

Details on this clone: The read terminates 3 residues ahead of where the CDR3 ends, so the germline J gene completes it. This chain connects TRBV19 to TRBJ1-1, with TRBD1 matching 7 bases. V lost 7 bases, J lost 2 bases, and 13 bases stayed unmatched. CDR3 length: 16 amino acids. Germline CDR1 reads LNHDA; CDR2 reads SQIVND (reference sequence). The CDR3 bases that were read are TGTGCCAGTACCTCCCAACAAGGGACAGAAAACACTGAA. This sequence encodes CASTSQQGTENTE. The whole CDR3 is CASTSQQGTENTEAFF.

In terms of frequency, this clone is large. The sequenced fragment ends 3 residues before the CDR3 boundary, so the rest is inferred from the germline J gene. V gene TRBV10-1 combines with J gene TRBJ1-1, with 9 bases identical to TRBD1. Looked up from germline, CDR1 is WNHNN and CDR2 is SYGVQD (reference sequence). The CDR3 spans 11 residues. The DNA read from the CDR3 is TGCGCCAGCAGTGACGGGACAGGG. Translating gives CASSDGTG. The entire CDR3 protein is CASSDGTGAFF.

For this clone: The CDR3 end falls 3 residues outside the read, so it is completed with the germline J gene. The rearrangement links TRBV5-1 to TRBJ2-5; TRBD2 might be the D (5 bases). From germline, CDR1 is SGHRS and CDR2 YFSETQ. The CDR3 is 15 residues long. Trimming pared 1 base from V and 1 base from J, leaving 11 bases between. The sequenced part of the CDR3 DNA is TGCGCCAGCAGCTTGAAGAAGCGGCTCCAAGAGACC. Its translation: CASSLKKRLQET. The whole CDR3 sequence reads CASSLKKRLQETQYF.

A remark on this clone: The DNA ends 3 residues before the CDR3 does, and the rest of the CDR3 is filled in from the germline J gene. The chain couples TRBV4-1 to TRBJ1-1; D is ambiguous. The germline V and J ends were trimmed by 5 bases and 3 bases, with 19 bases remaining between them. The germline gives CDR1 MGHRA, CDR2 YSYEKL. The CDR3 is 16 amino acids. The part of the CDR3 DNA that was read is TGCGCCAGCAGCTTGTCAACCGGGCGCGGGGACACTGAA. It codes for CASSLSTGRGDTE. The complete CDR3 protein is CASSLSTGRGDTEAFF.

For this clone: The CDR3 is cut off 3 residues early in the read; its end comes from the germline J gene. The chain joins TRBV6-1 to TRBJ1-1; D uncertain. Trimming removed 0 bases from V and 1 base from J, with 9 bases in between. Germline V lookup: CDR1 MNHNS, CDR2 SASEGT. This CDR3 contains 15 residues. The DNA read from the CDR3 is TGTGCCAGCAGTGAAGCGATCGCGGGGAACACTGAA. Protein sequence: CASSEAIAGNTE. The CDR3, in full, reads CASSEAIAGNTEAFF.

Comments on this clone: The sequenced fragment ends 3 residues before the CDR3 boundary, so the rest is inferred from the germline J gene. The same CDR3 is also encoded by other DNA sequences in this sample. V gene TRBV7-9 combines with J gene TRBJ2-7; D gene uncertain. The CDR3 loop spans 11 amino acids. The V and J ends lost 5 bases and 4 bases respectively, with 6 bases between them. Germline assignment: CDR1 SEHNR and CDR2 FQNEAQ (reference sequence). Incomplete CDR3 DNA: TGTGCCAGCAGCCCCTCGTACGAG. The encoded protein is CASSPSYE. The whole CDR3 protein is CASSPSYEQYF. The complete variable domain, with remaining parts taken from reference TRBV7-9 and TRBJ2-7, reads DTGVSQNPRHKITKRGQNVTFRCDPISEHNRLYWYRQTLGQGPEFLTYFQNEAQLEKSRLLSDRFSAERPKGSFSTLEIQRTEQGDSAMYLCASSPSYEQYFGPGTRLTVT.

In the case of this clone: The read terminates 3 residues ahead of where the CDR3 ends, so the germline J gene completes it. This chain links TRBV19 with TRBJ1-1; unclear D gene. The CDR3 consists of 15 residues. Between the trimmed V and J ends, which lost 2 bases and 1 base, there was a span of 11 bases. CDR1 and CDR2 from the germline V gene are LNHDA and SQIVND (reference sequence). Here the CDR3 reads CASSIWAAENTEAFF. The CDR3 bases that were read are TGTGCCAGTAGTATATGGGCAGCAGAGAACACTGAA.